A selection of T cell receptor beta chains follows, all from one sample in a study of cytomegalovirus exposure and HLA in healthy donors. Assay: immunoSEQ multiplex PCR; the TCRdb copy retains only in-frame clones and omits some. The repertoire includes fewer than 90,000 clones, around four fifths of them detected once, and 9.5% to 13% sits in the top ten. Specimen: PBMCs. Receptor source: a man younger than 40 in good health and CMV-seropositive. Both conserved end residues are part of each CDR3. D genes are given only for firm matches. Clone size is not always given. Where it is, it says once, few, many or a class for expanded clones.

TRBV7-9	NA	TRBJ2-4	few	CASSGRQGGSKNIQYF	TGTGCCAGCAGCGGCCGACAGGGAGGATCCAAAAACATTCAGTACTTC
TRBV30	TRBD2	TRBJ2-1	NA	CAWSMGYRERGNEQFF	TGTGCCTGGAGTATGGGTTATAGGGAGCGGGGCAATGAGCAGTTCTTC
TRBV4-3	NA	TRBJ2-1	few	CASSQDPRSQNEQFF	TGCGCCAGCAGCCAAGATCCACGAAGCCAAAATGAGCAGTTCTTC
TRBV19	NA	TRBJ1-1	few	CASSDSLNTEAFF	TGTGCCAGTAGCGACAGCCTGAACACTGAAGCTTTCTTT
TRBV4-2	NA	TRBJ2-1	NA	CASSQGSLFF	TGTGCCAGCAGCCAAGGGAGTTTGTTCTTC
TRBV6-5	TRBD1	TRBJ2-7	NA	CASRWGQGGLNEQYF	TGTGCCAGCAGATGGGGACAGGGCGGATTGAACGAGCAGTACTTC
TRBV28	TRBD1	TRBJ1-6	NA	CASSFSLQGADNSPLHF	TGTGCCAGCAGTTTCTCCTTACAGGGGGCCGATAATTCACCCCTCCACTTT
TRBV5-1	TRBD1	TRBJ1-1	NA	CASSLRQGHTEAFF	TGCGCCAGCAGCCTGCGACAGGGTCACACTGAAGCTTTCTTT
TRBV7-3	NA	TRBJ1-5	NA	CASSLGAGQPQHF	TGTGCCAGCAGCTTAGGGGCCGGTCAGCCCCAGCATTTT
TRBV28	NA	TRBJ2-1	medium-sized	CASSPLWGRPDDEQFF	TGTGCCAGCAGCCCGCTCTGGGGGCGTCCAGACGATGAGCAGTTCTTC
TRBV10-3	TRBD1	TRBJ2-3	NA	CAISVGDRVAQYF	TGTGCCATCAGTGTTGGGGACAGGGTGGCGCAGTATTTT
TRBV6-5	TRBD1	TRBJ2-5	NA	CASSYGTEGHQETQYF	TGTGCCAGCAGTTACGGGACAGAGGGCCACCAAGAGACCCAGTACTTC
TRBV11-2	TRBD1	TRBJ1-4	NA	CANSLGDRDIEKLFF	TGTGCCAACAGCTTAGGTGACAGGGATATTGAAAAACTGTTTTTT
TRBV10-3	TRBD1	TRBJ2-2	NA	CAIRTDRPNTGELFF	TGTGCCATCAGAACGGACAGGCCGAACACCGGGGAGCTGTTTTTT
TRBV4-1	TRBD1	TRBJ2-7	few	CASSQWQGVEQYF	TGCGCCAGCAGCCAATGGCAGGGGGTCGAGCAGTACTTC
TRBV9	NA	TRBJ2-5	once	CASSPNQETQYF	TGTGCCAGCAGCCCTAACCAAGAGACCCAGTACTTC
TRBV27	TRBD1	TRBJ1-4	NA	CASRPTGGHYNEKLFF	TGTGCCAGCAGACCGACAGGGGGCCATTACAATGAAAAACTGTTTTTT
TRBV10-3	TRBD1	TRBJ1-5	NA	CAISEGGLNNQPQHF	TGTGCCATCAGTGAAGGGGGCTTGAACAATCAGCCCCAGCATTTT
TRBV6-6	NA	TRBJ1-5	once	CASSYSDNRDQPQHF	TGTGCCAGCAGTTACTCCGATAACAGGGACCAGCCCCAGCATTTT
TRBV5-1	NA	TRBJ2-7	NA	CASSLGGGPYEQYF	TGCGCCAGCAGCTTGGGCGGGGGCCCCTACGAGCAGTACTTC
TRBV6-5	NA	TRBJ2-5	few	CASSYPPGGETQYF	TGTGCCAGCAGTTACCCGCCGGGTGGAGAGACCCAGTACTTC
TRBV7-9	NA	TRBJ2-7	NA	CASSISTSWEQYF	TGTGCCAGCAGCATATCGACTAGTTGGGAGCAGTACTTC
TRBV5-4	TRBD2	TRBJ2-3	NA	CASSDIAGSTDTQYF	TGTGCCAGCAGCGATATAGCGGGGAGTACAGATACGCAGTATTTT
TRBV5-1	NA	TRBJ2-7	NA	CASSDGLEGSEQYF	TGCGCCAGCAGCGACGGACTCGAAGGCTCCGAGCAGTACTTC
TRBV27	NA	TRBJ2-5	NA	CASSSPDRMKETQYF	TGTGCCAGCAGTTCTCCGGACAGAATGAAAGAGACCCAGTACTTC
TRBV5-1	NA	TRBJ1-1	NA	CASSPWGGMNTEAFF	TGCGCCAGCAGCCCATGGGGGGGAATGAACACTGAAGCTTTCTTT
TRBV2	NA	TRBJ2-4	NA	CASLVEEGKNIQYF	TGTGCCAGCTTGGTGGAAGAGGGTAAAAACATTCAGTACTTC
TRBV7-2	NA	TRBJ2-1	NA	CASSLGPGGRGNEQFF	TGTGCCAGCAGCTTAGGCCCCGGGGGGCGCGGCAATGAGCAGTTCTTC
TRBV5-6	TRBD1	TRBJ1-2	NA	CASSLGGTAYNYGYTF	TGTGCCAGCAGCTTGGGAGGGACAGCGTATAACTATGGCTACACCTTC
TRBV15	TRBD2	TRBJ2-1	NA	CATSPAGDYNEQFF	TGTGCCACCAGCCCGGCGGGGGATTACAATGAGCAGTTCTTC
TRBV2	TRBD2	TRBJ2-1	few	CASRPRGDSYNEQFF	TGTGCCAGCAGACCTCGGGGGGACTCCTACAATGAGCAGTTCTTC
TRBV9	NA	TRBJ2-3	NA	CASSVGQGPSTDTQYF	TGTGCCAGCAGCGTAGGGCAGGGCCCTAGCACAGATACGCAGTATTTT
TRBV4-3	NA	TRBJ1-1	NA	CASSPGLRSDTEAFF	TGCGCCAGCAGCCCGGGTTTAAGAAGTGACACTGAAGCTTTCTTT
TRBV7-2	NA	TRBJ1-4	NA	CASGLRSSEKLFF	TGTGCCAGCGGCTTGAGGTCGTCGGAAAAACTGTTTTTT
TRBV7-8	NA	TRBJ2-1	NA	CASSFEQGPWNEQFF	TGTGCCAGCAGCTTCGAACAGGGCCCATGGAATGAGCAGTTCTTC
TRBV7-8	TRBD2	TRBJ2-3	NA	CASRQTSGLTDTQYF	TGTGCCAGCCGTCAGACTAGCGGCCTCACAGATACGCAGTATTTT
TRBV29-1	NA	TRBJ2-6	NA	CSVLTTGSGANVLTF	TGCAGCGTCCTTACAACAGGATCTGGGGCCAACGTCCTGACTTTC
TRBV7-9	TRBD1	TRBJ2-7	once	CASSPRTGPGPYEQYF	TGTGCCAGCAGCCCTCGGACAGGCCCAGGGCCCTACGAGCAGTACTTC
TRBV7-8	TRBD2	TRBJ2-7	NA	CASSPRETSGGLTYEQYF	TGTGCCAGCAGCCCCCGGGAGACTAGCGGGGGGCTTACCTACGAGCAGTACTTC
TRBV19	TRBD2	TRBJ2-2	few	CASSPNPGLASGELFF	TGTGCCAGTAGTCCCAATCCGGGACTAGCGTCCGGGGAGCTGTTTTTT
TRBV28	NA	TRBJ1-2	few	CASSTQQTAGNEGYTF	TGTGCCAGCAGTACGCAACAGACGGCCGGTAATGAGGGCTACACCTTC
TRBV11-2	NA	TRBJ2-1	NA	CASSFLGSARGPFF	TGTGCCAGCAGCTTCCTCGGTTCAGCTCGAGGTCCGTTCTTC
TRBV6-5	TRBD2	TRBJ2-5	NA	CASSYSKASGKETQYF	TGTGCCAGCAGTTACTCGAAGGCTAGCGGGAAAGAGACCCAGTACTTC
TRBV18	NA	TRBJ2-2	NA	CASSPYLDTGELFF	TGTGCCAGCTCACCCTACCTAGACACCGGGGAGCTGTTTTTT
TRBV6-1	TRBD1	TRBJ2-1	few	CASSPGTGLDEQFF	TGTGCCAGCAGTCCCGGGACAGGGTTAGATGAGCAGTTCTTC
TRBV15	TRBD2	TRBJ2-3	NA	CATSSPLAGDNTDTQYF	TGTGCCACCAGCAGCCCGCTAGCGGGGGACAACACAGATACGCAGTATTTT
TRBV5-1	NA	TRBJ2-1	NA	CASSLGGRPDEQFF	TGCGCCAGCAGCTTGGGCGGTCGCCCCGATGAGCAGTTCTTC
TRBV30	TRBD1	TRBJ1-2	NA	CAWSWDSYGYTF	TGTGCCTGGAGTTGGGACAGCTATGGCTACACCTTC
TRBV9	TRBD1	TRBJ1-2	NA	CASSVDGRGSGYTF	TGTGCCAGCAGCGTAGATGGCAGGGGGAGCGGCTACACCTTC
TRBV2	NA	TRBJ2-7	few	CASSEAPPGPYEQYF	TGTGCCAGCAGTGAAGCTCCCCCAGGGCCCTACGAGCAGTACTTC
TRBV29-1	TRBD1	TRBJ1-2	NA	CSVEANRGGYTF	TGCAGCGTTGAAGCTAACAGGGGCGGCTACACCTTC